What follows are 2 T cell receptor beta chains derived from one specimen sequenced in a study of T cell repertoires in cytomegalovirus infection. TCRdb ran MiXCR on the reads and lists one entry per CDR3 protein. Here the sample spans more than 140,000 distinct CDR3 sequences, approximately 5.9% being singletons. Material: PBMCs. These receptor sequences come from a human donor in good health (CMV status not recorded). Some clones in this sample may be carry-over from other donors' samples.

CDR3 sequence: CASSLATGSGNTIYF. CDR3 coding DNA: TGTGCCAGCAGTTTAGCCACAGGGTCTGGAAACACCATATATTTT. The V and J genes are TRBV12-3 or TRBV12-4 and TRBJ1-3; tentative D call: TRBD1 (6 bases). V dropped 0 bases and J dropped 1 base, with 7 bases sitting between them. The CDR3 consists of 15 residues.

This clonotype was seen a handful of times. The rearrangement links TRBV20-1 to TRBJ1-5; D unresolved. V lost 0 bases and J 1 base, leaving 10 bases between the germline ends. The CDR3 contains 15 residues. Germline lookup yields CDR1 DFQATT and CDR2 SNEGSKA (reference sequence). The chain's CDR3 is CSARDTYGSNQPQHF. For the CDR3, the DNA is TGCAGTGCTAGAGATACCTATGGGAGCAATCAGCCCCAGCATTTT.